Detailed here is one T cell receptor beta chain. Its cognate antigen is unknown. This entry is derived from a study of T cell responses to AZD1222 COVID-19 vaccine. Study observations and caveats: Of the AZD1222 recipients, only 5 or 6 were seropositive at baseline. Clonal diversity was possibly underestimated, and white British individuals and females predominated among donors.

Clones were sequenced by immunoSEQ multiplex PCR, and TCRdb holds only the in-frame ones, with some missing. Of 65,000 to 80,000 clones listed, 90% to 95% are singletons. V shed 4 bases and J 4 bases; nucleotides not matched to a gene: 5. Looked up from germline, CDR1 is SGDLS and CDR2 is YYNGEE. CDR3 size: 16 residues. This chain links TRBV9 with TRBJ2-3, with TRBD2 matching 14 bases. Sequenced here: peripheral blood, sampled on day 0 of MenACWY control vaccination. The sequence derives from an adult in good health. The DNA of the CDR3 is TGTGCCAGCAGCCTTGGGACTAGCGGGGGATCAGATACGCAGTATTTT. Translated, it gives CASSLGTSGGSDTQYF.